The T cell receptor (beta chain) described here comes from a study of OX40 agonist ivuxolimab in advanced cancers. Study results and caveats: CD4+ T cells averaged fewer expanded clones than CD8+ T cells.

Clones were read by immunoSEQ multiplex PCR, and TCRdb kept only the in-frame ones, dropping some. The sample includes 63,000 or so clones, roughly 80% of them seen just once. For this clone: Its antigen is as yet unknown.

Trimming left V 4 bases short and J 3 bases short, with 15 bases between. Germline CDR1 and CDR2: SGHDN and FVKESK. The CDR3 contains 15 residues. Material: CD4+ or CD8+ T cells sorted from blood, obtained in a trial of the OX40 agonist ivuxolimab. This receptor was taken from an adult with an advanced solid tumor such as melanoma, head and neck, liver or kidney cancer. The V gene is TRBV14, the J gene TRBJ1-1, with a tentative D call TRBD1 (6 bases). CDR3 nucleotide sequence: TGTGCCAGCAGCCTGACAGGTTCCGGAGACACTGAAGCTTTCTTT. Encoded protein: CASSLTGSGDTEAFF.